This is a list of T cell receptor beta chains from one sample in a study of blood T cell repertoires in COVID-19. Sequencing was performed with immunoSEQ multiplex PCR; in TCRdb, only in-frame clones are kept and a portion is missing. Counted here are over 350,000 clones, roughly 88% occurring once; the ten biggest clones make up 1.4%. Sequencing was performed on peripheral blood. These receptors all come from a woman aged 25-40 years with active or convalescent COVID-19. The CDR3 runs from the conserved cysteine through the conserved F or W. The D gene is left open where the match is weak. Where a row states a size, it is once, few, many or the class of an expanded clone; other rows omit it.

abundance | d_gene | len | j_gene | v_gene | CDR3aa | CDR3nt
- | TRBD1 | 15 | TRBJ1-6 | TRBV11-2 | CASSLDRAGNSPLHF | TGTGCCAGCAGCTTGGACAGGGCGGGAAATTCACCCCTCCACTTT
- | TRBD1 | 15 | TRBJ1-1 | TRBV6-4 | CASSDRTGTGGQAFF | TGTGCCAGCAGTGACAGAACCGGGACAGGTGGACAAGCTTTCTTT
- | - | 17 | TRBJ1-5 | TRBV7-6 | CASSKSRGPSGNQPQHF | TGTGCCAGCAGCAAAAGCAGGGGTCCTAGTGGCAATCAGCCCCAGCATTTT
- | TRBD2 | 17 | TRBJ2-7 | TRBV11-2 | CASSSTESSGSSYEQYF | TGTGCCAGCAGCTCTACCGAAAGTAGCGGGAGTTCCTACGAGCAGTACTTC
- | - | 15 | TRBJ2-1 | TRBV18 | CASSPDSMMVNEQFF | TGTGCCAGCTCACCCGATAGTATGATGGTCAATGAGCAGTTCTTC
once | TRBD2 | 22 | TRBJ2-3 | TRBV2 | CASTRNPLGLAEKKAGTDTQYF | TGTGCCAGCACCCGCAACCCCTTGGGACTAGCGGAAAAAAAGGCAGGCACAGATACGCAGTATTTT
- | - | 16 | TRBJ1-2 | TRBV3-1/TRBV3-2 | CASSQGGTVTNYGYTF | TGTGCCAGCAGCCAGGGGGGGACCGTAACTAACTATGGCTACACCTTC
- | - | 15 | TRBJ1-5 | TRBV27 | CASSLWGGVAQPQHF | TGTGCCAGCAGTTTATGGGGGGGAGTAGCTCAGCCCCAGCATTTT
- | - | 14 | TRBJ2-2 | TRBV28 | CASSLQGNTGELFF | TGTGCCAGCAGTTTACAGGGGAACACCGGGGAGCTGTTTTTT
few | TRBD1 | 13 | TRBJ1-2 | TRBV29-1 | CSVETGANYGYTF | TGCAGCGTTGAGACAGGGGCGAACTATGGCTACACCTTC
- | - | 15 | TRBJ1-4 | TRBV9 | CASSVAGGLDEKLFF | TGTGCCAGCAGCGTAGCGGGGGGCTTAGATGAAAAACTGTTTTTT
few | TRBD2 | 14 | TRBJ2-1 | TRBV19 | CASSLGGSYNEQFF | TGTGCCAGTAGTCTCGGGGGGTCCTACAATGAGCAGTTCTTC
- | - | 15 | TRBJ1-2 | TRBV5-4 | CASSETPSLTRGYTF | TGTGCCAGCAGCGAAACCCCGTCTCTAACGAGGGGCTACACCTTC
few | - | 16 | TRBJ2-1 | TRBV5-1 | CASSLNGDSSYNEQFF | TGCGCCAGCAGCTTGAACGGGGATAGCTCCTACAATGAGCAGTTCTTC
- | TRBD1 | 16 | TRBJ2-3 | TRBV5-1 | CASSLGQGLDTDTQYF | TGCGCCAGCAGCTTGGGACAGGGGTTGGACACAGATACGCAGTATTTT
- | TRBD2 | 16 | TRBJ2-7 | TRBV4-1 | CASSQVSSGISYEQYF | TGCGCCAGCAGCCAAGTTTCTAGCGGGATCTCCTACGAGCAGTACTTC
- | TRBD2 | 17 | TRBJ2-1 | TRBV9 | CASSVTIRTSGSNEQFF | TGTGCCAGCAGCGTAACTATCCGGACTAGCGGGAGCAATGAGCAGTTCTTC
- | TRBD1 | 16 | TRBJ1-3 | TRBV6-2/TRBV6-3 | CASSSLQGHSGNTIYF | TGTGCCAGCAGTTCGCTACAGGGGCACTCTGGAAACACCATATATTTT
- | - | 12 | TRBJ1-6 | TRBV13 | CASSFGDSPLHF | TGTGCCAGCAGCTTCGGAGATTCACCCCTCCACTTT
- | TRBD2 | 14 | TRBJ2-7 | TRBV27 | CASSPSGRGHEQYF | TGTGCCAGCAGCCCCAGCGGGAGGGGCCACGAGCAGTACTTC
once | TRBD2 | 16 | TRBJ2-2 | TRBV11-2 | CASSPTSPANTGELFF | TGTGCCAGCAGCCCGACTAGCCCCGCGAACACCGGGGAGCTGTTTTTT
- | TRBD1 | 12 | TRBJ1-2 | TRBV27 | CASKGAGHGYTF | TGTGCCAGCAAGGGGGCAGGGCATGGCTACACCTTC
- | - | 12 | TRBJ1-2 | TRBV6-5 | CATLGAAGGYTF | TGTGCCACCCTGGGGGCGGCTGGGGGCTACACCTTC
- | - | 15 | TRBJ1-5 | TRBV4-1 | CASSLSEGSGQPQHF | TGCGCCAGCAGCCTATCGGAGGGAAGTGGACAGCCCCAGCATTTT
- | - | 12 | TRBJ2-1 | TRBV12-3/TRBV12-4 | CASSPYYNEQFF | TGTGCCAGCAGTCCTTACTACAATGAGCAGTTCTTC
once | - | 11 | TRBJ1-1 | TRBV6-5 | CASKGVTEAFF | TGTGCCAGCAAGGGGGTGACTGAAGCTTTCTTT
- | - | 14 | TRBJ2-2 | TRBV7-2 | CASSLLPGVGELFF | TGTGCCAGCAGCTTACTCCCAGGGGTCGGGGAGCTGTTTTTT
- | TRBD1 | 16 | TRBJ2-1 | TRBV4-1 | CASSQDLQGAHNEQFF | TGCGCCAGCAGCCAAGATCTACAGGGGGCTCACAATGAGCAGTTCTTC
- | TRBD2 | 14 | TRBJ2-5 | TRBV6-5 | CASSYSAGSETQYF | TGTGCCAGCAGTTACTCAGCGGGGTCAGAGACCCAGTACTTC
few | TRBD1 | 15 | TRBJ1-2 | TRBV28 | CASSSDRAGSGGYTF | TGTGCCAGCAGTTCGGACAGGGCAGGCTCCGGTGGCTACACCTTC
- | - | 12 | TRBJ1-2 | TRBV6-4 | CASSQGLDGYTF | TGTGCCAGCAGCCAAGGACTTGACGGCTACACCTTC
once | - | 13 | TRBJ1-1 | TRBV2 | CASSPGQNTEAFF | TGTGCCAGCAGCCCGGGACAAAACACTGAAGCTTTCTTT
once | TRBD2 | 15 | TRBJ2-1 | TRBV9 | CASSPQRESYNEQFF | TGTGCCAGCAGCCCCCAGCGGGAGTCCTACAATGAGCAGTTCTTC
- | TRBD2 | 15 | TRBJ2-3 | TRBV11-2 | CASSLGQRDTDTQYF | TGTGCCAGCAGCTTAGGTCAGCGGGACACAGATACGCAGTATTTT
- | - | 15 | TRBJ1-2 | TRBV19 | CASSISREQHYGYTF | TGTGCCAGTAGTATTTCGAGGGAGCAGCACTATGGCTACACCTTC
- | - | 19 | TRBJ2-4 | TRBV7-8 | CASSLAAGGTKRAKNIQYF | TGTGCCAGCAGCTTAGCCGCAGGGGGGACCAAGAGAGCCAAAAACATTCAGTACTTC
- | - | 15 | TRBJ1-1 | TRBV11-2 | CASSLDGLGRTEAFF | TGTGCCAGCAGCTTAGATGGTCTGGGGAGGACTGAAGCTTTCTTT
once | - | 14 | TRBJ1-4 | TRBV19 | CATQNRPTNEKLFF | TGTGCCACCCAGAACAGGCCAACTAATGAAAAACTGTTTTTT
few | - | 13 | TRBJ2-7 | TRBV18 | CASSPGQSYEQYF | TGTGCCAGCTCACCCGGACAGTCCTACGAGCAGTACTTC
once | - | 14 | TRBJ2-2 | TRBV3-1/TRBV3-2 | CASRFGVGTGELFF | TGTGCCAGCAGATTCGGGGTGGGCACCGGGGAGCTGTTTTTT
- | - | 12 | TRBJ1-1 | TRBV5-1 | CASAGSGPEAFF | TGCGCCAGCGCGGGTTCAGGACCTGAAGCTTTCTTT
- | - | 14 | TRBJ1-1 | TRBV6-5 | CASNRRTGNTEAFF | TGTGCCAGCAACCGACGGACTGGGAACACTGAAGCTTTCTTT